This T cell receptor beta chain derives from a study of T cells in Graves' hyperthyroidism and ophthalmopathy. General study results and limits: Most clonotypes expanded in thyroid above 0.001 were likewise present in blood.

The V and J ends lost 6 bases and 8 bases respectively, with 17 bases between them. The CDR3 length is 13 residues. Germline V gene data show CDR1 as DFQATT and CDR2 as SNEGSKA (reference sequence). Template material for amplifying TCR beta CDR3 regions consisted of RNA transcripts. Using the HTBI primer set, a first-round RT-PCR was run on the TCR CDR3. TCRdb fed the multiplex PCR reads into MiXCR, producing one record per CDR3 protein. The data hold about 690,000 distinct CDR3 sequences, with around 15% observed a single time. As to this clonotype: Its antigen is not identified.

The sample was blood. The TCR originated in a man aged 45 to 65 with Graves' hyperthyroidism. The rearrangement joins TRBV20-1 to TRBJ2-1; no clear D gene. The DNA of the CDR3 is TGCAGTGCGCCCGGTGGTGTTTGGGATGAGCAGTTCTTC. Protein product: CSAPGGVWDEQFF.